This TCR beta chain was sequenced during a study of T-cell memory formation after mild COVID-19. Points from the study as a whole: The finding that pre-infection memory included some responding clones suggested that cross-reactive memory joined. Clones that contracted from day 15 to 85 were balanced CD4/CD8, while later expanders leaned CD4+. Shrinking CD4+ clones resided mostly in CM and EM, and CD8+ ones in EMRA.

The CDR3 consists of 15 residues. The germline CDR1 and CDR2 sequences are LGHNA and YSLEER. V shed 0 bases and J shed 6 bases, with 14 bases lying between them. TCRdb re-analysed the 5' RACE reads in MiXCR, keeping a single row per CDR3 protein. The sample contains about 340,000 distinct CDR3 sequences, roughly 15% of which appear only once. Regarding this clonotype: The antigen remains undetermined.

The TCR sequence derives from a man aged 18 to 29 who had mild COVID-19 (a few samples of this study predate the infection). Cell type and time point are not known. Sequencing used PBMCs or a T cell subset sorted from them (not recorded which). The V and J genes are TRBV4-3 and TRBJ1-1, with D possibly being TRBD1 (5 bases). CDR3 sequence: CASSQELQGLSEAFF. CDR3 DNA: TGCGCCAGCAGCCAAGAACTCCAGGGACTCTCTGAAGCTTTCTTT.